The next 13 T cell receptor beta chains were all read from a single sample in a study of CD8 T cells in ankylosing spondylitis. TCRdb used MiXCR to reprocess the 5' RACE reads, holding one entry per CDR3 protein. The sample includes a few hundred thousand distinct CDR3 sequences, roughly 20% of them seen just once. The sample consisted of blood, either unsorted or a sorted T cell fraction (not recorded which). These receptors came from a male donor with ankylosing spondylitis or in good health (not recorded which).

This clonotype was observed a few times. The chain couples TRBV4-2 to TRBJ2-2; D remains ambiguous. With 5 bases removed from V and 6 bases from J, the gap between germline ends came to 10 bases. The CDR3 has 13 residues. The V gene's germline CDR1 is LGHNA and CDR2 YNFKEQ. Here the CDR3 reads CASSTTGSGELFF. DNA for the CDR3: TGTGCCAGCAGCACAACTGGGTCCGGGGAGCTGTTTTTT.

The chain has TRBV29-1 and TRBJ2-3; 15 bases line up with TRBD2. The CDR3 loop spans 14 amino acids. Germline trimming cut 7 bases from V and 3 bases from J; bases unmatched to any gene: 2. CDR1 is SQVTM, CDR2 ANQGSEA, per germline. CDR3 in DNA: TGCAGCGCCGGACTAGCGGGAGGGACAGATACGCAGTATTTT. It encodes CSAGLAGGTDTQYF.

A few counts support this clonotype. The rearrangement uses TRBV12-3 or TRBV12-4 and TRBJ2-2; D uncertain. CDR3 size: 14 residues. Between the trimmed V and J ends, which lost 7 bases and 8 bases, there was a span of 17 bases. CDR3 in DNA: TGTGCCAGCACCTTAGGTGGCTTCTCGGGGGAGCTGTTTTTT. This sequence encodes CASTLGGFSGELFF.

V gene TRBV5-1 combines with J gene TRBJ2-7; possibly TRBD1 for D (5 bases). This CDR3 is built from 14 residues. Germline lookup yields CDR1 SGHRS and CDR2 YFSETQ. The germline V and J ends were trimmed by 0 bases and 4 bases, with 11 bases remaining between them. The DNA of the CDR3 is TGCGCCAGCAGCTTGGGACAGTCGGGTTACGAGCAGTACGTC. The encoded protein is CASSLGQSGYEQYV.

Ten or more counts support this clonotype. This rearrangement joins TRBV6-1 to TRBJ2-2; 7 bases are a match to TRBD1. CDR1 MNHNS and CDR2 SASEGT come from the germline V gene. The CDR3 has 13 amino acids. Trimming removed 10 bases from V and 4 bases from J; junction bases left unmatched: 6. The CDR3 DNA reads TGTGCCACAATCAGGACAGGCACCGGGGAGCTGTTTTTT. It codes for CATIRTGTGELFF.

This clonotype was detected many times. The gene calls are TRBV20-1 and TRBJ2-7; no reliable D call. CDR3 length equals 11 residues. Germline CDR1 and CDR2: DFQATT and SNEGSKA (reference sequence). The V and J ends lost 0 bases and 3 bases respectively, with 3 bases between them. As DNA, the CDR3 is TGCAGTGCTAGAGATATCTACGAGCAGTACGTC. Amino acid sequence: CSARDIYEQYV.

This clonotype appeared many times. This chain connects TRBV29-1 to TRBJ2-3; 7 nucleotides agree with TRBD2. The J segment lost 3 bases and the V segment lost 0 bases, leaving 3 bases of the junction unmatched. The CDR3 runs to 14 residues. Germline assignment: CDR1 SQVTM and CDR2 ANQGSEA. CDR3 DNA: TGCAGCGTTGAAGATGGACTAGTTACAGATACGCAGTATTTT. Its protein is CSVEDGLVTDTQYF.

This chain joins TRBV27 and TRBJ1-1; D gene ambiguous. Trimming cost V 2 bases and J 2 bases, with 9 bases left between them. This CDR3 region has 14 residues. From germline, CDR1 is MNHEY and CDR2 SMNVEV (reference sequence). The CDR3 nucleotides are TGTGCCAGCAGTTTACTTACAGCAAACACTGAAGCTTTCTTT. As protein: CASSLLTANTEAFF.

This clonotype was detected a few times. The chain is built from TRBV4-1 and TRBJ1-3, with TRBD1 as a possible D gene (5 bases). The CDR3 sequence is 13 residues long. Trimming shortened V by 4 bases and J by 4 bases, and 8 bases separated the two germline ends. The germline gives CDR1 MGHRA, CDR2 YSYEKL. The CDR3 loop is CASSRRTGNTIYF. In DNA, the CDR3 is TGCGCCAGCAGCCGCAGGACAGGAAACACCATATATTTT.

CDR3 loop: CASSLGGGVGETQYF. The CDR3 DNA sequence: TGTGCCAGCAGCTTAGGCGGGGGGGTGGGTGAGACCCAGTACTTC. V usage is TRBV7-2 and J usage is TRBJ2-5; 9 bases line up with TRBD2. J gave up 5 bases and V 1 base, and 5 bases lay outside the gene matches. The germline CDR1 and CDR2 sequences are SGHTA and FQGNSA. The CDR3 runs 15 residues.

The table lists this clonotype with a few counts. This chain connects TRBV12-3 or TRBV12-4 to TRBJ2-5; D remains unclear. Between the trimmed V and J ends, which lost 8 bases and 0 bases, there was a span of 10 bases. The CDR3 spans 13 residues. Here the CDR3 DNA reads TGTGCCAGCTCGGTTTTATACCAAGAGACCCAGTACTTC. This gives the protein CASSVLYQETQYF.

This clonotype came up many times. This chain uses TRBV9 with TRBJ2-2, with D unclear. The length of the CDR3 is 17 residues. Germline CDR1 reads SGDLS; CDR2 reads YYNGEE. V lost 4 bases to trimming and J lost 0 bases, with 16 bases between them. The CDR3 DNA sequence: TGTGCCAGCAGCCCAGAGGTATGGCAGACGAACACCGGGGAGCTGTTTTTT. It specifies CASSPEVWQTNTGELFF.

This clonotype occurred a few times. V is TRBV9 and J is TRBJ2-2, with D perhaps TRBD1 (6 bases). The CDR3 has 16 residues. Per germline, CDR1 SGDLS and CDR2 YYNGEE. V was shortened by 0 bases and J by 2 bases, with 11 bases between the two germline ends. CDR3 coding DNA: TGTGCCAGCAGCGTAGTCACCAGGGGAAACACCGGGGAGCTGTTTTTT. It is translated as CASSVVTRGNTGELFF.